The 6 T cell receptor beta chains presented below share a single source sample, sequenced in a study of T cell responses to AZD1222 COVID-19 vaccine. Some clones are missing from TCRdb's copy, which holds only in-frame ones; the method was immunoSEQ multiplex PCR. The table lists some 88,000 clones, about 92% of them singletons. The sequenced sample was peripheral blood, obtained on day 0 of AZD1222 vaccination. The receptors originated from an adult in good health.

This rearrangement joins TRBV20-1 to TRBJ1-2; TRBD1 matches 8 bases. V trimming: 3 bases; J trimming: 9 bases; junction bases outside the gene matches: 6. The CDR3 length is 12 residues. Germline CDR1 and CDR2: DFQATT and SNEGSKA (reference sequence). CDR3 in amino acids: CSASRQGQRYTF. The CDR3 DNA is TGCAGTGCTAGTAGACAGGGGCAACGCTACACCTTC.

A few counts support this clone. The chain has TRBV5-1 and TRBJ2-1; 10 nucleotides align to TRBD2. The CDR3 consists of 14 residues. V lost 6 bases, J lost 7 bases, and 7 bases stayed unmatched. Germline values: CDR1 SGHRS, CDR2 YFSETQ. The CDR3 DNA reads TGCGCCAGCACAGATAGCGGGAGGACGAATGAGCAGTTCTTC. The encoded protein is CASTDSGRTNEQFF.

V and J are TRBV19 and TRBJ2-3, with D possibly being TRBD1 (5 bases). The germline V gene encodes CDR1 LNHDA and CDR2 SQIVND (reference sequence). This CDR3 has 14 residues. The germline V and J ends were trimmed by 3 bases and 1 base, with 8 bases remaining between them. The CDR3 DNA sequence: TGTGCCAGTAGTATTGCCAGGGGCACAGATACGCAGTATTTT. Its protein is CASSIARGTDTQYF.

This clone was observed a handful of times. V is TRBV2 and J is TRBJ2-7; D remains unclear. This CDR3 contains 13 residues. Germline CDR1 SNHLY, CDR2 FYNNEI. V gave up 3 bases and J gave up 4 bases, with 10 bases separating them. This CDR3 is CASSEYSGYEQYF. CDR3 nucleotides: TGTGCCAGCAGTGAGTATAGTGGGTACGAGCAGTACTTC.

The gene calls are TRBV11-1 and TRBJ1-4; the D is unclear. The CDR3 runs to 14 residues. Trimming cost V 2 bases and J 3 bases, with 7 bases left between them. Germline CDR1 reads SGHAT; CDR2 reads FQDESV (reference sequence). This chain's CDR3 is CASSLLPSNEKLFF. CDR3 in DNA: TGTGCCAGCAGCTTATTGCCATCTAATGAAAAACTGTTTTTT. Full variable domain (rest looked up from reference TRBV11-1 and TRBJ1-4): EAEVAQSPRYKITEKSQAVAFWCDPISGHATLYWYRQILGQGPELLVQFQDESVVDDSQLPKDRFSAERLKGVDSTLKIQPAELGDSAMYLCASSLLPSNEKLFFGSGTQLSVL.

J is TRBJ1-1 and V is TRBV6-5; TRBD1 matches at 11 bases. Unmatched junction bases numbered 3, after V lost 0 bases and J lost 6 bases. CDR3 length equals 15 residues. The germline gives CDR1 MNHEY, CDR2 SVGAGI. This CDR3 reads CASSYSGQGGSEAFF. Written as DNA, the CDR3 is TGTGCCAGCAGTTACTCGGGACAGGGGGGATCTGAAGCTTTCTTT.